Here is one TCR beta chain with its context. The antigen is not known. The data derive from a study of T-cell memory formation after mild COVID-19. TCR alpha and TCR beta cDNA libraries carrying sample barcodes and UMIs came from 5'RACE with constant-segment primers. TCRdb processed the 5' RACE reads anew with MiXCR; each CDR3 protein has one entry. The repertoire consists of 80,000 to 95,000 distinct CDR3 sequences, with roughly 25% occurring once and the leading ten covering 35% to 50%. The V gene's germline CDR1 is SEHNR and CDR2 FQNEAQ (reference sequence). CDR3 length: 16 amino acids. V was clipped by 5 bases and J by 8 bases, with 22 bases between them. Findings of the study overall: Balance between CD4 and CD8 was seen in clones contracting day 15 to 85, and a CD4+ lean was seen in later expanders. A subset of responding clones appeared in pre-infection memory, suggesting cross-reactive memory joined.

This TCR was sampled from a man in his late teens or twenties who had mild COVID-19 (a few samples of this study predate the infection). Cell type and time point are not known. Source material: PBMCs or a T cell subset sorted from them (not recorded which). This chain links TRBV7-9 with TRBJ2-1, with D perhaps matching TRBD2 (5 bases). CDR3 sequence reads: CASSRPVKLEDYEQFF. The CDR3 DNA is TGTGCCAGCAGCCGCCCGGTGAAACTGGAGGATTATGAGCAGTTCTTC.